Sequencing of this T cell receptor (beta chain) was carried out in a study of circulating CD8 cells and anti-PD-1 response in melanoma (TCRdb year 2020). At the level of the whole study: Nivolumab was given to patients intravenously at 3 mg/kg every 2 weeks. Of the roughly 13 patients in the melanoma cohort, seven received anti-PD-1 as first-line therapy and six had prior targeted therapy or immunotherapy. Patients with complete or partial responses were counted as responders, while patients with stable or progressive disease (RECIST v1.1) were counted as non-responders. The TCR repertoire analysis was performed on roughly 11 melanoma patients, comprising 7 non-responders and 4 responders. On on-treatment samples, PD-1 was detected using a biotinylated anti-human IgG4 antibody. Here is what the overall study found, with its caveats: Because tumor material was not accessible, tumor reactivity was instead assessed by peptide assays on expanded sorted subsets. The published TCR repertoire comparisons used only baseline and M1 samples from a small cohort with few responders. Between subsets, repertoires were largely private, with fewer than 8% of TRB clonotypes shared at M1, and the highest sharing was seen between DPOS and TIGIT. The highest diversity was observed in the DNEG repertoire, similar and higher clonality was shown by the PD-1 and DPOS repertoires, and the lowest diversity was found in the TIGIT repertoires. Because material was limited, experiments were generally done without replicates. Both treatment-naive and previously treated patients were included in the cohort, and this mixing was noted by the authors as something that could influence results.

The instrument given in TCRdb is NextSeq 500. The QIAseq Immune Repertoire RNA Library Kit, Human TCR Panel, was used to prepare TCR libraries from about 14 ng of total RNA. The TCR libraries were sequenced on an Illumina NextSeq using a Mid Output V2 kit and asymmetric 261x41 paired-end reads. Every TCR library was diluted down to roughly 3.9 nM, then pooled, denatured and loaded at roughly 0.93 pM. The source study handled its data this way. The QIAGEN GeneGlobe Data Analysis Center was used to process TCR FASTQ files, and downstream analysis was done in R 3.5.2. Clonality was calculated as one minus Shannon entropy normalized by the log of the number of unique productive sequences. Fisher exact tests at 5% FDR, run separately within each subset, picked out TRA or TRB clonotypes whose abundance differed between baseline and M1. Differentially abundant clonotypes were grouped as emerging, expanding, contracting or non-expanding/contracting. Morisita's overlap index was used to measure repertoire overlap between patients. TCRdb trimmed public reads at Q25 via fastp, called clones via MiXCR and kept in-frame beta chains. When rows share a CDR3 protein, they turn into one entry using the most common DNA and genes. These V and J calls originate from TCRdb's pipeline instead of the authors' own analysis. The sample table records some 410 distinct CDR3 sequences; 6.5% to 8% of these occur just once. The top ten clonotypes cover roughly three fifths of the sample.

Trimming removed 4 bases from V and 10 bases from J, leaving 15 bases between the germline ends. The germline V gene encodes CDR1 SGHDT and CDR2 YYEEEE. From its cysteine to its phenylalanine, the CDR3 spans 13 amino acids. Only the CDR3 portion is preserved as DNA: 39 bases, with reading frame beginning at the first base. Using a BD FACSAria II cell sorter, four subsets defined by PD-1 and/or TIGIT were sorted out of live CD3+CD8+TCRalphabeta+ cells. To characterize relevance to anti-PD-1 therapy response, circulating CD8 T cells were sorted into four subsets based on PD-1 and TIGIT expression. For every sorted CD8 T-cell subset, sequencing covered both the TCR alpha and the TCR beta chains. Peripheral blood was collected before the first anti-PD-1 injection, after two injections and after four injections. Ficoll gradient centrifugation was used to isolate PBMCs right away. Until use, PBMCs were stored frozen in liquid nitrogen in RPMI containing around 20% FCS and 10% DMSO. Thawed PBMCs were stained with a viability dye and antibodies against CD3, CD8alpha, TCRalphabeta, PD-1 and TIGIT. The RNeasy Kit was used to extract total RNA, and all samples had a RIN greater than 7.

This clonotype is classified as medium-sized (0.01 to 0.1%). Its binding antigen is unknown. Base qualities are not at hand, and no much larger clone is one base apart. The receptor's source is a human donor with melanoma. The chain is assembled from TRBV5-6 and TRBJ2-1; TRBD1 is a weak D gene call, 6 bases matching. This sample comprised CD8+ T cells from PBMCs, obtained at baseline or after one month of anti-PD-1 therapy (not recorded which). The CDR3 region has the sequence CASSQVGAWEQFF. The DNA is TGTGCCAGCAGCCAGGTGGGGGCTTGGGAGCAGTTCTTC.